The source of this T cell receptor beta chain is a study of vaccination effects on CD4 cells after COVID-19. The overall study: Post-vaccine samples followed the second dose by a median of 72 days.

Findings and limits, study-wide: Nearly all vaccine-induced clones in healthy recipients recognized only SARS-CoV-2.

Using viral peptide pools, the ViraFEST assay grew out antigen-specific CD4+ T cells prior to sequencing. The culture ran for around nine days, and then CD4+ T cells were isolated. Participants each got two BNT162b2 or mRNA-1273 vaccine doses. Nucleocapsid antibodies stayed negative before and after vaccination, showing no earlier SARS-CoV-2 infection. Cultures used under 2.5 million PBMC per well, approximately 9.7 IU/ml IL-2 and approximately 11 ug/ml peptides. The germline CDR1 and CDR2 sequences are MNHNY and SVGAGI (reference sequence). Trimming removed 5 bases at V and 1 base at J, with 21 bases between. CDR3 length equals 17 residues. Only in-frame clones appear in the TCRdb table, and some are missing; sequencing was by immunoSEQ multiplex PCR. The sample yields roughly 24,000 clones, around 77% seen once. This clone was seen just once. Its specificity is unknown.

Sequenced material: CD4+ T cells from PBMCs cultured with HCoV-NL63 spike peptides, taken after COVID-19 vaccination. J is TRBJ2-7 and V is TRBV6-6, with D possibly TRBD2 on 5 matching bases. The receptor was isolated from a human donor who received a COVID-19 vaccine. For the CDR3, the DNA is TGTGCCAGCAGTCTTGCCCCGACCCCGGGAAGTTCCTACGAGCAGTACTTC. Translated: CASSLAPTPGSSYEQYF.